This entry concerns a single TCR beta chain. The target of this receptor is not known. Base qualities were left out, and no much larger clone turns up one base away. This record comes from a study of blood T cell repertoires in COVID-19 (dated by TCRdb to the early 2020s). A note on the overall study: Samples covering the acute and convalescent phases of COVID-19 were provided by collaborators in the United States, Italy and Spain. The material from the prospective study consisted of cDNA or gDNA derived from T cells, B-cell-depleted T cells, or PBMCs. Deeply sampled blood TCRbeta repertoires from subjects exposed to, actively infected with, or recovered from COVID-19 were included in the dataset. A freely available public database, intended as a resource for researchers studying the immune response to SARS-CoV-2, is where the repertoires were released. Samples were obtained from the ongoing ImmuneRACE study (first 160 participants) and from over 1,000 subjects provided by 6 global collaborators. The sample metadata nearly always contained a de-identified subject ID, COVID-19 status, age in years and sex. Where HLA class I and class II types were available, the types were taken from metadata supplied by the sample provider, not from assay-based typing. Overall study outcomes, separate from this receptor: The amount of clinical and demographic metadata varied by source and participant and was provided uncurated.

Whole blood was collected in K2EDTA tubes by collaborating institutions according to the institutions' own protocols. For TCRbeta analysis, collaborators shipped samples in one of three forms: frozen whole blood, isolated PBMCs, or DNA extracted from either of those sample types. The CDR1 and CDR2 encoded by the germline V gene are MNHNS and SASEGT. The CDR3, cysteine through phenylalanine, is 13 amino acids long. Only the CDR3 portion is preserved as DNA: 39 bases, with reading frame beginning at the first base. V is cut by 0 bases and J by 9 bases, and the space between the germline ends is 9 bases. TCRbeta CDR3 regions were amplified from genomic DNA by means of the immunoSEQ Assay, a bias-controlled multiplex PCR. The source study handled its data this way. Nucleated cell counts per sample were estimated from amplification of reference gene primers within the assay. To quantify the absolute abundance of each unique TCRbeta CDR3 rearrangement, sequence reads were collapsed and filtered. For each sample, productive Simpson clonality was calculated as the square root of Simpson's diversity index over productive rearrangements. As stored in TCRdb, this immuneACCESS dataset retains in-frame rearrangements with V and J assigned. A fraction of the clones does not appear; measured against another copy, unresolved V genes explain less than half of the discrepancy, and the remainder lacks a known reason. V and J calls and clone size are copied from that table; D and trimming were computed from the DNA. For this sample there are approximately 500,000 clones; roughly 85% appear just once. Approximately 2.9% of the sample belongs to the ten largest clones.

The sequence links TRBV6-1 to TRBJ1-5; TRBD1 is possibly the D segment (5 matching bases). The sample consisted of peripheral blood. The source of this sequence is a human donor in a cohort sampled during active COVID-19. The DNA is TGTGCCAGCAGTGAAGCGGGGCAACGGCCCCAGCATTTT. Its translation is CASSEAGQRPQHF.